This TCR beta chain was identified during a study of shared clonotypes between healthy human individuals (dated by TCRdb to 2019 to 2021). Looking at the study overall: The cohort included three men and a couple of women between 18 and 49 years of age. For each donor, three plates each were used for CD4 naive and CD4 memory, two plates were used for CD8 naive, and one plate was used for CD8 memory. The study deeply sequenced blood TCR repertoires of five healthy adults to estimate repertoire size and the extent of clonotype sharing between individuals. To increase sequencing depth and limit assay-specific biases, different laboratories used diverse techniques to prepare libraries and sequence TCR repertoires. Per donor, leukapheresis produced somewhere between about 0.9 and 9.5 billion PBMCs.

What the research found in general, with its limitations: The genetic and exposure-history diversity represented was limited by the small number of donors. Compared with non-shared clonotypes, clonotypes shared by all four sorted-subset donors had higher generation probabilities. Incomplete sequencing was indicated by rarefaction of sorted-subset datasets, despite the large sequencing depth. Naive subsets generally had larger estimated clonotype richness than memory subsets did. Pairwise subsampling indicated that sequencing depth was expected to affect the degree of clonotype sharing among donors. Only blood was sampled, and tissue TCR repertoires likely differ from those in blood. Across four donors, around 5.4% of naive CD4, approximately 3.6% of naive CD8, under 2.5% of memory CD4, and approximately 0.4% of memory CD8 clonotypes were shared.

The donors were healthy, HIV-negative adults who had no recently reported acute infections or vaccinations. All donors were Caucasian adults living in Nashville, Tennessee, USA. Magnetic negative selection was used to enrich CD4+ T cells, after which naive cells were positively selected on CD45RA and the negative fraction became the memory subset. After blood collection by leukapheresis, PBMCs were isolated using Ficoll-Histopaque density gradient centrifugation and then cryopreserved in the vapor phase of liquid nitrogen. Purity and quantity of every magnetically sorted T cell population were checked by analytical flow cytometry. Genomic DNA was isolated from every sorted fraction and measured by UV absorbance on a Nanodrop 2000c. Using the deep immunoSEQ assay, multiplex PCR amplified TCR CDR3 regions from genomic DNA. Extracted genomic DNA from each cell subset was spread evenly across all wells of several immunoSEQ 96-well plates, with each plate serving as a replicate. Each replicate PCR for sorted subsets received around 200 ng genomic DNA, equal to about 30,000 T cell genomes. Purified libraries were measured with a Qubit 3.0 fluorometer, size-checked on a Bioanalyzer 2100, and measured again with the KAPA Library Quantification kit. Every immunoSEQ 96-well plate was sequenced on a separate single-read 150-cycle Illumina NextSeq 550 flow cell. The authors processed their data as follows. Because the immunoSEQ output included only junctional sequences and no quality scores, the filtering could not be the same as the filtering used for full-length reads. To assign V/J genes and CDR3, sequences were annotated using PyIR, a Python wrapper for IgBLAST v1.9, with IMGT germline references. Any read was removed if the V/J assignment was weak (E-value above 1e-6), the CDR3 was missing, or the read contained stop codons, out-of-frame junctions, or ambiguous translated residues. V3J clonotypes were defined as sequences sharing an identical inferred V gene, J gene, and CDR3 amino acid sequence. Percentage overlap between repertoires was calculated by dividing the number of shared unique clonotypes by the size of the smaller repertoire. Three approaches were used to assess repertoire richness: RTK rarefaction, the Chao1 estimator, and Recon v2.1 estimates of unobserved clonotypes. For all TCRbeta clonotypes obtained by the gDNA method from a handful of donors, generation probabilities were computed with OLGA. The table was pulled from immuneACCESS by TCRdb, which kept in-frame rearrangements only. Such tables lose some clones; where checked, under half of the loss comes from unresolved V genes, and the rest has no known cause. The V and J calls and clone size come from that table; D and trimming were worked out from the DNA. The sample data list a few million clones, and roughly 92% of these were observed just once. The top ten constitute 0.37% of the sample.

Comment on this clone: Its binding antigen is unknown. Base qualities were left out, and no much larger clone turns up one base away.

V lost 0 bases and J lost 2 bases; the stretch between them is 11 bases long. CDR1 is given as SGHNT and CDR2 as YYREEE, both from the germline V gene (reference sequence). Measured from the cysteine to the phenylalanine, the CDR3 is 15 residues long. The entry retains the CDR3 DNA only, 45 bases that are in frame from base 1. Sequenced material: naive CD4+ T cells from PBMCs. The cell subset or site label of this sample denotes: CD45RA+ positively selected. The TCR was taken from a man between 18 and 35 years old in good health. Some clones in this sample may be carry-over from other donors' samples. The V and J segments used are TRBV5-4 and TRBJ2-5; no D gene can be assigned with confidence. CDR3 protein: CASSLAEAGQETQYF. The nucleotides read TGTGCCAGCAGCTTGGCCGAGGCAGGACAAGAGACCCAGTACTTC.